This entry lists 10 T cell receptor beta chains sequenced from one sample in a study of blood T cell repertoires in COVID-19. TCRdb's copy holds only in-frame clones and misses some; the assay was immunoSEQ multiplex PCR. The table includes approximately 290,000 clones, 90% to 95% detected once. Sequencing input: peripheral blood. The receptors originated from a woman younger than 45 with COVID-19, enrolled during active disease.

The chain employs TRBV3-1 (or the pseudogene TRBV3-2) and TRBJ2-1, with no clear D. The length of the CDR3 is 17 residues. Per germline, CDR1 LGHDT and CDR2 YNNKEL (reference sequence). V was trimmed by 0 bases and J by 12 bases, leaving 24 bases between them. This chain's CDR3 is CASSQDLQYNEEWLQFF. Here the CDR3 DNA reads TGTGCCAGCAGCCAAGATCTGCAGTACAATGAAGAATGGTTGCAGTTCTTC.

The chain is built from TRBV6-6 and TRBJ2-2; a weak D match, TRBD1 (6 bases). The CDR3 sequence is 13 residues long. V lost 6 bases, J lost 7 bases, and 12 bases lay in between. The germline V gene has CDR1 MNHNY and CDR2 SVGAGI (reference sequence). Here the CDR3 DNA reads TGTGCCAGCAGCCGTACAGGGAGCGGGGAGCTGTTTTTT. It encodes CASSRTGSGELFF.

J is TRBJ1-1 and V is TRBV5-1; 9 nucleotides match TRBD1. This CDR3 is built from 15 residues. Germline CDR1 SGHRS, CDR2 YFSETQ. The V gene end was trimmed by 4 bases and the J gene end by 5 bases; junction bases not matched to a gene: 9. CDR3 sequence: CASSTGTGRGTEAFF. The CDR3 DNA sequence: TGCGCCAGCAGCACCGGGACAGGGAGGGGAACTGAAGCTTTCTTT.

The V call is TRBV5-5, the J call TRBJ1-3; TRBD1 aligns across 7 bases. Germline V CDR1 and CDR2: SGHKS, YYEKEE (reference sequence). Unmatched junction bases numbered 6, after V lost 2 bases and J lost 4 bases. This CDR3 region has 15 residues. The chain's CDR3 is CASSLGQDRGNTIYF. CDR3 nucleotide sequence: TGTGCCAGCAGCTTAGGACAGGACAGGGGAAACACCATATATTTT.

This chain connects TRBV30 to TRBJ2-5; D is ambiguous. CDR1 GTSNPN and CDR2 SVGIG come from the germline V gene (reference sequence). Deletions cut 2 bases from V and 2 bases from J, with 3 bases between. CDR3 length: 11 residues. CDR3 sequence reads: CAWSIQETQYF. Written as DNA, the CDR3 is TGTGCCTGGAGTATACAAGAGACCCAGTACTTC.

The chain recombines TRBV24-1 with TRBJ2-7; tentative D call: TRBD1 (6 bases). From germline, CDR1 is KGHDR and CDR2 SFDVKD. The V and J ends lost 7 bases and 0 bases respectively, with 12 bases between them. This CDR3 spans 14 amino acids. DNA for the CDR3: TGTGCCACCAGGGGACACTGGAGCTCCTACGAGCAGTACTTC. Amino acid sequence: CATRGHWSSYEQYF.

This chain links TRBV6-6 with TRBJ1-2; 10 nucleotides align to TRBD1. The germline V gene has CDR1 MNHNY and CDR2 SVGAGI (reference sequence). V lost 5 bases to trimming and J lost 6 bases; unmatched junction nucleotides: 3. The CDR3 is 13 amino acids. CDR3 sequence reads: CASSDRGLDGYTF. The CDR3 nucleotides read TGTGCCAGCAGTGACAGGGGGCTTGATGGCTACACCTTC.

The V call is TRBV5-1, the J call TRBJ1-1; 9 bases line up with TRBD1. The CDR3 is 14 residues long. The germline V gene encodes CDR1 SGHRS and CDR2 YFSETQ. J was trimmed by 6 bases and V by 3 bases; bases with no gene match: 6. The CDR3 DNA reads TGCGCCAGCAGCTCGGGACAGGGCTTCTCTGAAGCTTTCTTT. As protein: CASSSGQGFSEAFF.

The CDR3 coding sequence is TGTGCCAGCAGCTTAGTTGGACTAGCGGATGAGACCCAGTACTTC. Protein: CASSLVGLADETQYF. The chain couples TRBV7-6 to TRBJ2-5, with TRBD2 matching over 10 bases. CDR3 length equals 15 residues. The J segment lost 5 bases and the V segment lost 1 base, leaving 4 bases of the junction unmatched. The V gene's germline CDR1 is SGHVS and CDR2 FNYEAQ.

This rearrangement joins TRBV30 to TRBJ1-2; D perhaps matches TRBD1 (6 bases). The CDR3 is 13 residues long. The V end was cut by 0 bases, the J end by 3 bases, with 8 bases between. The V gene's germline CDR1 is GTSNPN and CDR2 SVGIG (reference sequence). The CDR3 reads CAWSVNRDYGYTF. In DNA form, the CDR3 reads TGTGCCTGGAGTGTAAACAGGGACTATGGCTACACCTTC.